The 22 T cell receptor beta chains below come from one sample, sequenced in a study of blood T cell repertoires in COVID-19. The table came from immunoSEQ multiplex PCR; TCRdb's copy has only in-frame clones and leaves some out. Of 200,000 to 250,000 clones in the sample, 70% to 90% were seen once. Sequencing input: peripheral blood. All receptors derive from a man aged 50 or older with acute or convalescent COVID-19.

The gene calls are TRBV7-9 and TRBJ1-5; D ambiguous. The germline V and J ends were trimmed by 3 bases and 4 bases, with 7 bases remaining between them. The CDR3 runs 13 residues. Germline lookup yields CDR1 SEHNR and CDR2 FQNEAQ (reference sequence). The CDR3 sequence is CASSFGRNQPQHF. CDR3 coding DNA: TGTGCCAGCAGCTTCGGTCGTAATCAGCCCCAGCATTTT.

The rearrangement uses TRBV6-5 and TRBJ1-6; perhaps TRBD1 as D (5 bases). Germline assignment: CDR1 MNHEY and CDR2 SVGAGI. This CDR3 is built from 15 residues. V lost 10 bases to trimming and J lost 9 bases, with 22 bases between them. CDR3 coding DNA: TGTGCCACCTCCCTCGGTGTGGGGCAGGGTTCACCCCTCCACTTT. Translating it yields CATSLGVGQGSPLHF.

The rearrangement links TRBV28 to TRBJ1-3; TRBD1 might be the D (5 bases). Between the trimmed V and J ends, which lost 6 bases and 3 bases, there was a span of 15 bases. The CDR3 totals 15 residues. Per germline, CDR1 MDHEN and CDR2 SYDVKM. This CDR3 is CASSHLGDGGNTIYF. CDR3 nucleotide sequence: TGTGCCAGCAGCCACCTAGGGGATGGTGGAAACACCATATATTTT.

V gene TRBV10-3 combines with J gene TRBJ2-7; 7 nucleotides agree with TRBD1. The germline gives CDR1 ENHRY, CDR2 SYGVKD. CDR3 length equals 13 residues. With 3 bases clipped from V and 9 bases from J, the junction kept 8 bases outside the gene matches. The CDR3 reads CAISESQGRRQYF. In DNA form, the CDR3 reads TGTGCCATCAGTGAATCACAGGGGCGGCGGCAGTACTTC.

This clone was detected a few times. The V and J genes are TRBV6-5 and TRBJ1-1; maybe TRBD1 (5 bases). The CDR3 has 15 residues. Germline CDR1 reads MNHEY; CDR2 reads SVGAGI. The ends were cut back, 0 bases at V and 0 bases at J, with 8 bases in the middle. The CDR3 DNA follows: TGTGCCAGCAGTTACTCCGGACACTTGAACACTGAAGCTTTCTTT. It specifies CASSYSGHLNTEAFF.

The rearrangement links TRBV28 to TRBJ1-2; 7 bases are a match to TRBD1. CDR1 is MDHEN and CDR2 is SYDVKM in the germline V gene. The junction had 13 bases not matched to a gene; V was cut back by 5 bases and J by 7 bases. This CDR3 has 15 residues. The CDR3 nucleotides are TGTGCCAGCAGTCCTATCGACAGGGATTCCCCTGGCTACACCTTC. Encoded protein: CASSPIDRDSPGYTF.

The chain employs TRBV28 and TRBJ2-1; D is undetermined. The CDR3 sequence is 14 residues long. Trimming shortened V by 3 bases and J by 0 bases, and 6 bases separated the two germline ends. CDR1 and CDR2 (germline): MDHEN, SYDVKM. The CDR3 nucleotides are TGTGCCAGCAGTTTTATCAGCTCCTACAATGAGCAGTTCTTC. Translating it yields CASSFISSYNEQFF.

CDR3 in amino acids: CASSLAGGGLPNTEAFF. The CDR3 DNA reads TGCGCCAGCAGCTTGGCGGGAGGGGGCCTTCCTAACACTGAAGCTTTCTTT. The chain is built from TRBV5-1 and TRBJ1-1, with TRBD1 identical over 7 bases. Germline CDR1 and CDR2: SGHRS and YFSETQ. The length of the CDR3 is 17 residues. The trim removed 0 bases at V and 2 bases at J, leaving 10 bases unmatched. Full variable domain (outside the CDR3, taken from reference TRBV5-1 and TRBJ1-1): KAGVTQTPRYLIKTRGQQVTLSCSPISGHRSVSWYQQTPGQGLQFLFEYFSETQRNKGNFPGRFSGRQFSNSRSEMNVSTLELGDSALYLCASSLAGGGLPNTEAFFGQGTRLTVV.

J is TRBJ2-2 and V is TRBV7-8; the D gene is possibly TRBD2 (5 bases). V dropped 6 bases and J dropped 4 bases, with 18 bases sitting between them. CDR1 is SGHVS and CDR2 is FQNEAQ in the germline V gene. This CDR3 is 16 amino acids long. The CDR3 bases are TGTGCCAGCAGTAACCCCGGGGTCCCTCCCACCGGGGAGCTGTTTTTT. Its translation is CASSNPGVPPTGELFF.

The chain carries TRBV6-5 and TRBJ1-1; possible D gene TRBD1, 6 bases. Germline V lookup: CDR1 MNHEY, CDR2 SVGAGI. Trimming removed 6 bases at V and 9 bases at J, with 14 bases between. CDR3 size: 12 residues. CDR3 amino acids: CASRVQGGKAFF. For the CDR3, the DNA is TGTGCCAGCAGGGTACAGGGAGGGAAAGCTTTCTTT.

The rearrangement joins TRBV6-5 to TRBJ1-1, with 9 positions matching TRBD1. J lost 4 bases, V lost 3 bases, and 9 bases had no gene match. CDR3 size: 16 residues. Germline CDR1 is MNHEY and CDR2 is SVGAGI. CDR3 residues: CASSYDLRTGATEAFF. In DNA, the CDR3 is TGTGCCAGCAGTTATGATCTTCGGACAGGGGCCACTGAAGCTTTCTTT.

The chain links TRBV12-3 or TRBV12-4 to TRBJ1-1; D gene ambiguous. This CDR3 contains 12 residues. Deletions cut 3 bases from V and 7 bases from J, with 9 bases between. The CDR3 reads CASSFFDIEAFF. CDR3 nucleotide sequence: TGTGCCAGCAGTTTTTTCGACATTGAAGCTTTCTTT.

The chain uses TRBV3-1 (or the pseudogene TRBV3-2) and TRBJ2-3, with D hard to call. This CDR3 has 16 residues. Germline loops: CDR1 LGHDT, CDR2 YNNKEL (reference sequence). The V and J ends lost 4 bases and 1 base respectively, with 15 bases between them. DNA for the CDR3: TGTGCCAGCAGCCTTAAAGGCCCACGGGGCACAGATACGCAGTATTTT. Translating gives CASSLKGPRGTDTQYF.

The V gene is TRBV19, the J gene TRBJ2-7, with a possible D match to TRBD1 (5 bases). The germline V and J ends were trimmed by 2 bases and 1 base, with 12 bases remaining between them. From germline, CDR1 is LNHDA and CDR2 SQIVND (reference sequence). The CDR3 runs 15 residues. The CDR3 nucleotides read TGTGCCAGTAGTATACGCCAGGGTGGGTCCTACGAGCAGTACTTC. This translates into CASSIRQGGSYEQYF.

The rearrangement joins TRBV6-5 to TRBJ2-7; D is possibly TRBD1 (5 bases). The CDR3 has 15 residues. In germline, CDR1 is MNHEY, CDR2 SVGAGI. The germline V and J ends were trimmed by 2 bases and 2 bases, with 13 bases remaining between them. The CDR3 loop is CASSYPPTGAYEQYF. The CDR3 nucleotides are TGTGCCAGCAGTTACCCCCCCACAGGCGCCTACGAGCAGTACTTC.

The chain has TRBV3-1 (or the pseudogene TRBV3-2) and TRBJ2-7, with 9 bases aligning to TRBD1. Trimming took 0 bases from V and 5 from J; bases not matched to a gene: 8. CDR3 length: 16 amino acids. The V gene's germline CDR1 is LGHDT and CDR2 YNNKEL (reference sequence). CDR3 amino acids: CASSQEGVGQGDEQYF. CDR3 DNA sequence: TGTGCCAGCAGCCAAGAAGGAGTGGGACAGGGCGACGAGCAGTACTTC.

The CDR3: CASSLASGGLPNEQFF. The CDR3 nucleotides read TGTGCCAGCAGCTTAGCGAGCGGGGGTTTGCCCAATGAGCAGTTCTTC. The genes are TRBV7-9 and TRBJ2-1, with 8 bases fitting TRBD2. The CDR3 length is 16 residues. Germline loops: CDR1 SEHNR, CDR2 FQNEAQ (reference sequence). V shed 0 bases and J 6 bases; nucleotides not matched to a gene: 7.

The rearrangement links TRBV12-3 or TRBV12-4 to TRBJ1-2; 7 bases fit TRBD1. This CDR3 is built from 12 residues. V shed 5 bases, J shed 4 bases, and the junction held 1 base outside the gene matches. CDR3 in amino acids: CASSTGAYGYTF. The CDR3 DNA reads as TGTGCCAGCAGTACAGGGGCCTATGGCTACACCTTC.

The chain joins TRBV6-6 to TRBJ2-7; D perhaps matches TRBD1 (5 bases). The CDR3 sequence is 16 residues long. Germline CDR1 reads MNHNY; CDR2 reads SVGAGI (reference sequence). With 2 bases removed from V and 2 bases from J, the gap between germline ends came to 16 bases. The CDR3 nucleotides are TGTGCCAGCAGTTACCCTCGGGCAGGGCGTACCTACGAGCAGTACTTC. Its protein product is CASSYPRAGRTYEQYF.

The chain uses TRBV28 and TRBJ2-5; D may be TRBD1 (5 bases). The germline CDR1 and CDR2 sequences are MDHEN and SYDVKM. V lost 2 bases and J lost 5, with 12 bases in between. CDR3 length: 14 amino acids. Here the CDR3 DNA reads TGTGCCAGCAGTTTACAGGGTTCTTGGGAGACCCAGTACTTC. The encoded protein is CASSLQGSWETQYF.

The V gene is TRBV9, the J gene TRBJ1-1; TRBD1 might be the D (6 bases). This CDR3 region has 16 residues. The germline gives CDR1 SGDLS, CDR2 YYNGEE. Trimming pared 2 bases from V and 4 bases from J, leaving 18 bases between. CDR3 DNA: TGTGCCAGCAGCGTTGCCCCGGGACAAAGGAGCACTGAAGCTTTCTTT. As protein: CASSVAPGQRSTEAFF. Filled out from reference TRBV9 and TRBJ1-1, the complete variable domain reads DSGVTQTPKHLITATGQRVTLRCSPRSGDLSVYWYQQSLDQGLQFLIQYYNGEERAKGNILERFSAQQFPDLHSELNLSSLELGDSALYFCASSVAPGQRSTEAFFGQGTRLTVV.

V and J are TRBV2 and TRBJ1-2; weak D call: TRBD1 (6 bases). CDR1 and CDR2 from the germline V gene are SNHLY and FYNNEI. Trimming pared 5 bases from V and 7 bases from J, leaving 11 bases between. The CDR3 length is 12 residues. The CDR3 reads CASSPQGSGYTF. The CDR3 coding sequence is TGTGCCAGCAGTCCTCAGGGGTCTGGCTACACCTTC.